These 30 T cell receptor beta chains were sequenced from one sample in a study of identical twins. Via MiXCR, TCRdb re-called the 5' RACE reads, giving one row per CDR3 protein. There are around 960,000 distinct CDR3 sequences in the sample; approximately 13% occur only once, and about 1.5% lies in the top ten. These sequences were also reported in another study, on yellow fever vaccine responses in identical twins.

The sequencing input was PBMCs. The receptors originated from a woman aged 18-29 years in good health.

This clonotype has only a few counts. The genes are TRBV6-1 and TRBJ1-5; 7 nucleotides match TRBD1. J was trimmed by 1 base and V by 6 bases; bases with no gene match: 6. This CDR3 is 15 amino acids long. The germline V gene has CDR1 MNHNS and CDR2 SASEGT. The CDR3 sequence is CASRDGTVSNQPQHF. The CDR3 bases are TGTGCCAGCAGAGACGGGACAGTAAGCAATCAGCCCCAGCATTTT.

In DNA, the CDR3 is TGTGCCAGCAGTGCCGCGGTTGAAAGACAGCATTTT. It specifies CASSAAVERQHF. This chain uses TRBV2 with TRBJ1-5; D is ambiguous. V lost 4 bases and J 13 bases, leaving 14 bases between the germline ends. The CDR3 covers 12 residues. Germline V gives CDR1 SNHLY, CDR2 FYNNEI. The variable domain in full, with the rest retrieved from reference TRBV2 and TRBJ1-5, is EPEVTQTPSHQVTQMGQEVILRCVPISNHLYFYWYRQILGQKVEFLVSFYNNEISEKSEIFDDQFSVERPDGSNFTLKIRSTKLEDSAMYFCASSAAVERQHFGDGTRLSIL.

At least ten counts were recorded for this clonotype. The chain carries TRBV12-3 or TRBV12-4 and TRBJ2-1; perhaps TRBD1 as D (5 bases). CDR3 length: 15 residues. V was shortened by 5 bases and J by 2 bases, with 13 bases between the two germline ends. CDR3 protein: CASSTDSPAYNEQFF. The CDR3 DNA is TGTGCCAGCAGTACCGACAGTCCCGCCTACAATGAGCAGTTCTTC.

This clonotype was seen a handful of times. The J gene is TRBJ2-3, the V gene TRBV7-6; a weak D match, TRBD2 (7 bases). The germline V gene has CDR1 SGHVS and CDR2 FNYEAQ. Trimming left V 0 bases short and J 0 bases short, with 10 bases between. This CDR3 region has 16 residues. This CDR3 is CASSLAGGLSTDTQYF. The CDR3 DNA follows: TGTGCCAGCAGCTTAGCCGGGGGGCTTAGCACAGATACGCAGTATTTT.

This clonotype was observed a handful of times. Here the CDR3 reads CASSLRGTSPTGELFF. The CDR3 bases are TGTGCCAGCAGCTTACGCGGGACTTCCCCCACCGGGGAGCTGTTTTTT. V and J are TRBV11-2 and TRBJ2-2; weak D call: TRBD2 (6 bases). CDR1 SGHAT and CDR2 FQNNGV come from the germline V gene. CDR3 length equals 16 residues. With 2 bases removed from V and 4 bases from J, the gap between germline ends came to 14 bases. The full variable domain, rest sourced from reference TRBV11-2 and TRBJ2-2, is EAGVAQSPRYKIIEKRQSVAFWCNPISGHATLYWYQQILGQGPKLLIQFQNNGVVDDSQLPKDRFSAERLKGVDSTLKIQPAKLEDSAVYLCASSLRGTSPTGELFFGEGSRLTVL.

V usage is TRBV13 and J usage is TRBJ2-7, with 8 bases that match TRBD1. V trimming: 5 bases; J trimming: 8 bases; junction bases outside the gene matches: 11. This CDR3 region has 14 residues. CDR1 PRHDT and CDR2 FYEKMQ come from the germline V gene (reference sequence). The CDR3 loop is CASSPKDRADKQYF. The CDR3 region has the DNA TGTGCCAGCAGCCCGAAGGACAGGGCGGACAAGCAGTACTTC.

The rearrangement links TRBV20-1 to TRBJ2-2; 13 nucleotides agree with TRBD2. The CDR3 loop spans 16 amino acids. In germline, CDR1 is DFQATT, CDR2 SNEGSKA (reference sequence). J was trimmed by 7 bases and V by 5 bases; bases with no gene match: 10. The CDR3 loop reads CSASPPGLAGIGELFF. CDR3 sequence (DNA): TGCAGTGCTTCACCTCCGGGACTAGCGGGGATCGGGGAGCTGTTTTTT.

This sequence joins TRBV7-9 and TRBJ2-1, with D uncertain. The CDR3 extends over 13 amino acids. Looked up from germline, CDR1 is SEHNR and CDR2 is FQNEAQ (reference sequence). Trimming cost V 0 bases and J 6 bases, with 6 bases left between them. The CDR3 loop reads CASSLAASNEQFF. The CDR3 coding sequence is TGTGCCAGCAGCTTAGCTGCTTCCAATGAGCAGTTCTTC. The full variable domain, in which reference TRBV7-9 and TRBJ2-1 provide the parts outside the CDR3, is DTGVSQNPRHKITKRGQNVTFRCDPISEHNRLYWYRQTLGQGPEFLTYFQNEAQLEKSRLLSDRFSAERPKGSFSTLEIQRTEQGDSAMYLCASSLAASNEQFFGPGTRLTVL.

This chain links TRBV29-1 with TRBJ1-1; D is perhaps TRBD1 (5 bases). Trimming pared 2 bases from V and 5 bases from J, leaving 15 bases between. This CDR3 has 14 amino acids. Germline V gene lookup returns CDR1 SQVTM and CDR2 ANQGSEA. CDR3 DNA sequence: TGCAGCGTTGAACGGGCAGGGCGAAAGACTGAAGCTTTCTTT. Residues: CSVERAGRKTEAFF.

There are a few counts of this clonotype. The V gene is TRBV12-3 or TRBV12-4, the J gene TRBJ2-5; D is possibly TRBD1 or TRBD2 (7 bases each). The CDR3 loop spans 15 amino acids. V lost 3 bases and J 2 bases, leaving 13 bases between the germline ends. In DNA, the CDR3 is TGTGCCAGCAGTTTCCCAGGGGGGGGGCAAGAGACCCAGTACTTC. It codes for CASSFPGGGQETQYF.

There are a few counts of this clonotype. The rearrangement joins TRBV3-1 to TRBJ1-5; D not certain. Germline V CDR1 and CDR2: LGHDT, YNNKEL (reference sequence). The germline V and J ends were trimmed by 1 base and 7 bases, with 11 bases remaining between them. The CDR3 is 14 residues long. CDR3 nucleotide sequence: TGTGCCAGCAGCCAAGGAAGAGGAGCCCAGCCCCAGCATTTT. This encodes CASSQGRGAQPQHF.

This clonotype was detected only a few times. The CDR3 here is CASSKDRVQPQHF. CDR3 sequence (DNA): TGTGCCAGCAGCAAGGACAGGGTTCAGCCCCAGCATTTT. This chain uses TRBV6-1 with TRBJ1-5; TRBD1 agrees at 8 bases. V lost 6 bases, J lost 6 bases, and 4 bases stayed unmatched. CDR1 is MNHNS, CDR2 SASEGT, per germline. The CDR3 covers 13 residues.

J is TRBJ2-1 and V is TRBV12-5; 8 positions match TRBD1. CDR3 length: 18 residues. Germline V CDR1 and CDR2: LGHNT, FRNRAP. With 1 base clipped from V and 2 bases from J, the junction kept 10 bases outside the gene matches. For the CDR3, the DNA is TGTGCTAGTGGTTTGGAGGCCTGGTCGGACAGGGCCTACAATGAGCAGTTCTTC. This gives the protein CASGLEAWSDRAYNEQFF.

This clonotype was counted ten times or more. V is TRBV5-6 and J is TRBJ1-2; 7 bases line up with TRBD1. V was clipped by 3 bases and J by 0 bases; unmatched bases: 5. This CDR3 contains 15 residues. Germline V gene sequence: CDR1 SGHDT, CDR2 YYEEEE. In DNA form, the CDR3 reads TGTGCCAGCAGCTCCGGGGACAGCCCTAACTATGGCTACACCTTC. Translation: CASSSGDSPNYGYTF.

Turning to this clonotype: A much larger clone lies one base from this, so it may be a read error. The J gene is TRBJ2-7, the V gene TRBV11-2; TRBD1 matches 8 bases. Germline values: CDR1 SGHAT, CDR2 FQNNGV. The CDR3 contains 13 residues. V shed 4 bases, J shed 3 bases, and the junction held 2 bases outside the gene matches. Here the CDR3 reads CASSSGQVYEQYV. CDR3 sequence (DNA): TGTGCCAGCAGCTCGGGACAGGTCTACGAGCAGTACGTC.

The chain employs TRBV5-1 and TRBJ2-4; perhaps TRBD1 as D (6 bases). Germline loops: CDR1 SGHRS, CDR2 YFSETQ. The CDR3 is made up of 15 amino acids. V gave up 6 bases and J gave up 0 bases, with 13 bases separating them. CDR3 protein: CASTTGDSAKNIQYF. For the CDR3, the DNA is TGCGCCAGCACGACAGGTGACTCAGCCAAAAACATTCAGTACTTC.

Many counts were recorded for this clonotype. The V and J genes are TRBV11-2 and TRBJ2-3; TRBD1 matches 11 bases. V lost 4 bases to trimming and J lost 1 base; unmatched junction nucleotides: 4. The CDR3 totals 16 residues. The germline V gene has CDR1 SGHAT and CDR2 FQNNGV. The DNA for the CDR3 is TGTGCCAGCAGCTGGACAGGGGGCAGTGGCACAGATACGCAGTATTTT. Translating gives CASSWTGGSGTDTQYF. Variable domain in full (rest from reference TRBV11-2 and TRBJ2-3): EAGVAQSPRYKIIEKRQSVAFWCNPISGHATLYWYQQILGQGPKLLIQFQNNGVVDDSQLPKDRFSAERLKGVDSTLKIQPAKLEDSAVYLCASSWTGGSGTDTQYFGPGTRLTVL.

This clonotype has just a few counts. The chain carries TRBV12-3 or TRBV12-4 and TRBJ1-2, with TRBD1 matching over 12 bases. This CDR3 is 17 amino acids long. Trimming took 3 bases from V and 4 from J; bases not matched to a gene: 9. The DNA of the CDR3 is TGTGCCAGCAGTTTCCCGGGACAGGGGGCGCGAGGCTATGGCTACACCTTC. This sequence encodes CASSFPGQGARGYGYTF.

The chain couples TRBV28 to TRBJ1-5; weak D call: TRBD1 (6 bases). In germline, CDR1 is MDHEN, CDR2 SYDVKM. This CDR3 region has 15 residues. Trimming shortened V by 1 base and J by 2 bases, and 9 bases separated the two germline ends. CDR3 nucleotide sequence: TGTGCCAGCAGTTTATCTCCAGGGGGCAATCAGCCCCAGCATTTT. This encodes CASSLSPGGNQPQHF.

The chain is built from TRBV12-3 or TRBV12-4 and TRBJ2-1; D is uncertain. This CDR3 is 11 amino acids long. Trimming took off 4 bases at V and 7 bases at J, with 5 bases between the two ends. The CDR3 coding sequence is TGTGCCAGCAGTTGGCAGAATGAGCAGTTCTTC. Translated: CASSWQNEQFF.

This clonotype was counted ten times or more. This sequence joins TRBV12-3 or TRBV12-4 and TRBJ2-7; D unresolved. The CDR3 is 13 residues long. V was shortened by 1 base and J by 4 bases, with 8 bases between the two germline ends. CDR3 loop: CASSLGTPYEQYV. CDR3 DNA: TGTGCCAGCAGTTTAGGGACCCCGTACGAGCAGTACGTC.

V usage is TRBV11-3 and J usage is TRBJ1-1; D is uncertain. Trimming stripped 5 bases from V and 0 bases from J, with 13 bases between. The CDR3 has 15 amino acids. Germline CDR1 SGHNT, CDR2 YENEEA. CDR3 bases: TGTGCCAGCAGCCCCCCCAATCGAGTGAACACTGAAGCTTTCTTT. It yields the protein CASSPPNRVNTEAFF. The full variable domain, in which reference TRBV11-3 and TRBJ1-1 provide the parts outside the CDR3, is EAGVVQSPRYKIIEKKQPVAFWCNPISGHNTLYWYLQNLGQGPELLIRYENEEAVDDSQLPKDRFSAERLKGVDSTLKIQPAELGDSAVYLCASSPPNRVNTEAFFGQGTRLTVV.

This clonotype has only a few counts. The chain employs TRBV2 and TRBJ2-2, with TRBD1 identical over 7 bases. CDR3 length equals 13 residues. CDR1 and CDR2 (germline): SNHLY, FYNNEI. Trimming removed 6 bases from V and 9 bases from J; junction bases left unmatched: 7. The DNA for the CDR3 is TGTGCCAGCAGACATGAGGGGGCCAGGGAGCTGTTTTTT. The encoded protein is CASRHEGARELFF.

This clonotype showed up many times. CDR3 sequence: CASSATQGSSYNEQFF. CDR3 nucleotides: TGCGCCAGCAGCGCTACCCAGGGGAGCTCCTACAATGAGCAGTTCTTC. The chain links TRBV5-1 to TRBJ2-1; D possibly corresponds to TRBD1 (6 bases). The CDR3 is 16 amino acids. Trimming took 4 bases from V and 0 from J, leaving 14 bases between them. Germline V gene lookup returns CDR1 SGHRS and CDR2 YFSETQ.

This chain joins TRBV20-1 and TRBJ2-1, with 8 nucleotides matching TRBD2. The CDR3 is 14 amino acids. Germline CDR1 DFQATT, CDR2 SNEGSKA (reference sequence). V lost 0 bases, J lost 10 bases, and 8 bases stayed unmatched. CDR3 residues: CSARDGAGGDEQFF. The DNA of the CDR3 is TGCAGTGCTAGAGATGGGGCGGGAGGTGACGAGCAGTTCTTC.

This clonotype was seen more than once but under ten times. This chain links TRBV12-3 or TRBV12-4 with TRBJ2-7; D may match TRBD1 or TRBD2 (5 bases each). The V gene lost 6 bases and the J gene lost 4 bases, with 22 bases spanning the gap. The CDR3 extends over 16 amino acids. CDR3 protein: CASRGVGVRGLYEQYF. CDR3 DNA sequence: TGTGCCAGCAGGGGGGTCGGTGTTCGGGGTTTGTACGAGCAGTACTTC.

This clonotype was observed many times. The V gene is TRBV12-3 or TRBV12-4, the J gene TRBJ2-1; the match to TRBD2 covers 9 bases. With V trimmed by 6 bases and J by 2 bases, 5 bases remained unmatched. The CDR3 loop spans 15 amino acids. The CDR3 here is CASSPIAGAYNEQFF. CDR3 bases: TGTGCCAGCAGCCCAATAGCGGGAGCCTACAATGAGCAGTTCTTC.

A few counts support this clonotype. The CDR3 DNA sequence: TGTGCCAGCAGCCCGGACGGTTCCCAGTACTTC. As protein: CASSPDGSQYF. The chain uses TRBV12-3 or TRBV12-4 and TRBJ2-5, with no clear D. V was trimmed by 6 bases and J by 9 bases, leaving 11 bases between them. CDR3 length: 11 amino acids.

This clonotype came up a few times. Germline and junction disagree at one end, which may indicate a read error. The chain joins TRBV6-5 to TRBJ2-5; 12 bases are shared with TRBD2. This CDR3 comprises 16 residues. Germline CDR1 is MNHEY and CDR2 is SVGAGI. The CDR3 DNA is TGTGCCAGCAGTCACTCCGGGACTAGCGGGTTAGAGACCCAGTACTTC. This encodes CASSHSGTSGLETQYF.

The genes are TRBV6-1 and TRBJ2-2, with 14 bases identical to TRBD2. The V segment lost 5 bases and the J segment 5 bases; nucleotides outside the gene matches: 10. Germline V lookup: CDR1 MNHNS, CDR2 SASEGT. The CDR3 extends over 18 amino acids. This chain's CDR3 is CASSPGTSGGLFTGELFF. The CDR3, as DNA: TGTGCCAGCAGTCCCGGGACTAGCGGGGGTTTATTTACCGGGGAGCTGTTTTTT.